A single sample is the source of the 3 T cell receptor beta chains below, sequenced in a study of yellow fever vaccine responses in identical twins. Using its own MiXCR run on the RT-PCR reads, TCRdb lists one record per CDR3 protein. The sample lists 11,000 to 15,000 distinct CDR3 sequences, 70% to 85% occurring once. Sequencing was performed on T cells from blood (PBMCs), unsorted or a sorted subset (not recorded which), taken before or after yellow fever vaccination (not recorded which). Source of these receptors: a woman younger than 30 who received the yellow fever vaccine.

V gene TRBV2 combines with J gene TRBJ2-7; 7 bases are shared with TRBD1. Germline V gene lookup returns CDR1 SNHLY and CDR2 FYNNEI. V gave up 5 bases and J gave up 3 bases; unmatched junction bases: 4. The CDR3 spans 13 residues. CDR3 DNA: TGTGCCAGCAGTTCGGACAGGATCTACGAGCAGTACTTC. Protein sequence: CASSSDRIYEQYF.

This chain links TRBV11-1 with TRBJ1-1; no clear D gene. The CDR3 runs to 15 residues. V lost 5 bases and J 0 bases, leaving 13 bases between the germline ends. Germline CDR1 and CDR2: SGHAT and FQDESV (reference sequence). In nucleotides, the CDR3 is TGTGCCAGCAGCCCCCGACGGACCATGAACACTGAAGCTTTCTTT. Amino acid sequence: CASSPRRTMNTEAFF. Combining the CDR3 with reference TRBV11-1 and TRBJ1-1 gives the whole variable domain EAEVAQSPRYKITEKSQAVAFWCDPISGHATLYWYRQILGQGPELLVQFQDESVVDDSQLPKDRFSAERLKGVDSTLKIQPAELGDSAMYLCASSPRRTMNTEAFFGQGTRLTVV.

The chain joins TRBV20-1 to TRBJ2-1; 7 bases align to TRBD2. This CDR3 region has 15 residues. Germline V CDR1 and CDR2: DFQATT, SNEGSKA (reference sequence). Trimming at V came to 5 bases and at J to 5 bases, leaving 12 bases not matched to a gene. CDR3 coding DNA: TGCAGTGCTCCCCGTCGAGCTAGCGGTAACAATGAGCAGTTCTTC. It codes for CSAPRRASGNNEQFF.